One and the same sample provided the 16 T cell receptor beta chains below, sequenced in a study of blood T cell repertoires in COVID-19. Profiling relied on immunoSEQ multiplex PCR, and the TCRdb table lists in-frame clones only, not all of them. The sample contains approximately 200,000 clones, more than 75% of which appear only once. Source material: peripheral blood. These receptors all stem from a person between 70 and 80 years old with COVID-19, enrolled during active disease.

The rearrangement joins TRBV30 to TRBJ1-5; TRBD1 aligns across 9 bases. Germline trimming cut 5 bases from V and 7 bases from J; bases unmatched to any gene: 9. Germline V gives CDR1 GTSNPN, CDR2 SVGIG (reference sequence). The CDR3 runs 14 residues. The CDR3 is CAWDPDRGKQPQHF. The DNA for the CDR3 is TGTGCCTGGGACCCGGACAGGGGTAAGCAGCCCCAGCATTTT.

The rearrangement uses TRBV4-3 and TRBJ2-1; D is perhaps TRBD2 (5 bases). V shed 0 bases and J shed 7 bases, with 16 bases lying between them. Looked up from germline, CDR1 is LGHNA and CDR2 is YSLEER. This CDR3 spans 16 amino acids. CDR3 sequence reads: CASSQDLSGIRNEQFF. Written as DNA, the CDR3 is TGCGCCAGCAGCCAAGATCTCTCGGGGATTCGGAATGAGCAGTTCTTC.

The V gene is TRBV28, the J gene TRBJ2-1, with 8 bases aligning to TRBD2. Germline values: CDR1 MDHEN, CDR2 SYDVKM. The CDR3 has 17 residues. V lost 3 bases, J lost 6 bases, and 13 bases stayed unmatched. CDR3 region: CASSLLASGPPRNEQFF. In DNA, the CDR3 is TGTGCCAGCAGTTTGTTGGCTAGCGGGCCCCCGCGCAATGAGCAGTTCTTC.

This clone has just a few counts. This sequence joins TRBV6-5 and TRBJ2-2, with 9 bases fitting TRBD1. This CDR3 comprises 14 residues. With 6 bases clipped from V and 8 bases from J, the junction kept 7 bases outside the gene matches. CDR1 is MNHEY and CDR2 is SVGAGI in the germline V gene. The CDR3 DNA is TGTGCCAGCAGGTCGACAGGGGGTCGGGGGGAGCTGTTTTTT. Translated: CASRSTGGRGELFF.

The V gene is TRBV6-2 or TRBV6-3, the J gene TRBJ2-3; D call uncertain. Germline values: CDR1 MNHEY, CDR2 SVGEGT. CDR3 length: 12 residues. Trimming removed 2 bases from V and 4 bases from J, with 4 bases in between. The CDR3 DNA is TGTGCCAGCAGTTACGCGCCAGATACGCAGTATTTT. Its translation is CASSYAPDTQYF.

V usage is TRBV6-5 and J usage is TRBJ1-3; D is unresolved. Germline loops: CDR1 MNHEY, CDR2 SVGAGI. This CDR3 contains 15 residues. V was cut by 6 bases and J by 3 bases, with 15 bases left in between. This CDR3 reads CASSRTGGSGNTIYF. The CDR3 DNA sequence: TGTGCCAGCAGCAGGACGGGAGGGAGTGGAAACACCATATATTTT.

This clone was observed a few times. The chain is built from TRBV6-1 and TRBJ2-1, with D hard to call. The CDR3 contains 13 residues. V was clipped by 2 bases and J by 8 bases, with 10 bases between them. Germline V lookup: CDR1 MNHNS, CDR2 SASEGT. The CDR3 is CASSESPLYEQFF. As DNA, the CDR3 is TGTGCCAGCAGTGAATCCCCTCTCTATGAGCAGTTCTTC.

The V and J genes are TRBV20-1 and TRBJ2-3; weak D call: TRBD2 (5 bases). Germline V gene lookup returns CDR1 DFQATT and CDR2 SNEGSKA (reference sequence). This CDR3 has 15 residues. The V gene lost 3 bases and the J gene lost 2 bases, with 15 bases spanning the gap. The CDR3 nucleotides are TGCAGTGCTAGTGGTGGTAAGGGAGACACAGATACGCAGTATTTT. This encodes CSASGGKGDTDTQYF.

The chain combines TRBV2 with TRBJ2-5; 8 nucleotides align to TRBD1. The trim removed 5 bases at V and 7 bases at J, leaving 9 bases unmatched. CDR1 is SNHLY and CDR2 is FYNNEI in the germline V gene. The CDR3 totals 14 residues. The CDR3 coding sequence is TGTGCCAGCAGTCCTAACAGGGGGAGAGGGACCCAGTACTTC. Protein: CASSPNRGRGTQYF.

This clone was recorded once. The chain combines TRBV9 with TRBJ2-2; TRBD1 aligns across 7 bases. Germline loops: CDR1 SGDLS, CDR2 YYNGEE. There are 13 residues in the CDR3. J gave up 2 bases and V 7 bases, and 2 bases lay outside the gene matches. In DNA form, the CDR3 reads TGTGCCAGCGGGACAGATAACACCGGGGAGCTGTTTTTT. Translated: CASGTDNTGELFF.

The chain employs TRBV3-1 (or the pseudogene TRBV3-2) and TRBJ1-2; TRBD1 aligns across 7 bases. The CDR3 totals 13 residues. The V segment lost 2 bases and the J segment 5 bases; nucleotides outside the gene matches: 2. Looked up from germline, CDR1 is LGHDT and CDR2 is YNNKEL (reference sequence). The DNA for the CDR3 is TGTGCCAGCAGCCAAACAGGGGTGTATGGCTACACCTTC. This codes for CASSQTGVYGYTF.

This clone was detected only a few times. This same CDR3 is encoded by further DNA sequences in the sample. The CDR3 DNA reads as TGCAGCGCTAGGACAGGGGGCTTTTACGAGCAGTACTTC. Translation: CSARTGGFYEQYF. The rearrangement links TRBV29-1 to TRBJ2-7; the match to TRBD1 covers 11 bases. Germline-derived CDR1 and CDR2 are SQVTM and ANQGSEA. J gave up 4 bases and V 7 bases, and 6 bases lay outside the gene matches. CDR3 length: 13 amino acids.

The chain couples TRBV29-1 to TRBJ1-4; no firm D call. V gave up 7 bases and J gave up 1 base, with 13 bases separating them. The CDR3 runs to 14 residues. Looked up from germline, CDR1 is SQVTM and CDR2 is ANQGSEA. In DNA, the CDR3 is TGCAGCGCCTTTGGTGGGCAAACTAATGAAAAACTGTTTTTT. It specifies CSAFGGQTNEKLFF. Combining the CDR3 with reference TRBV29-1 and TRBJ1-4 gives the whole variable domain SAVISQKPSRDICQRGTSLTIQCQVDSQVTMMFWYRQQPGQSLTLIATANQGSEATYESGFVIDKFPISRPNLTFSTLTVSNMSPEDSSIYLCSAFGGQTNEKLFFGSGTQLSVL.

The chain uses TRBV28 and TRBJ1-1, with 9 positions matching TRBD1. V shed 5 bases and J 4 bases; nucleotides not matched to a gene: 8. The CDR3 totals 15 residues. CDR1 and CDR2 (germline): MDHEN, SYDVKM. The CDR3 is CASSSSGTGSTEAFF. DNA for the CDR3: TGTGCCAGCAGTAGCTCCGGGACAGGGAGCACTGAAGCTTTCTTT.

This clone appeared once. The chain combines TRBV7-2 with TRBJ1-2; possibly TRBD1 for D (5 bases). The CDR3 contains 13 residues. Looked up from germline, CDR1 is SGHTA and CDR2 is FQGNSA. The V end lost 4 bases, the J end lost 1 base, and 7 bases lay between the germline ends. CDR3 nucleotide sequence: TGTGCCAGCAGCTCCAGGGTTAACTATGGCTACACCTTC. This translates into CASSSRVNYGYTF.

This chain links TRBV7-7 with TRBJ2-1; D is perhaps TRBD2 (5 bases). Germline CDR1 is SSHAT and CDR2 is FNYEAQ (reference sequence). The CDR3 loop spans 15 amino acids. The V and J ends lost 5 bases and 10 bases respectively, with 21 bases between them. The CDR3 sequence is CASSPDVRRGREQFF. Here the CDR3 DNA reads TGTGCCAGCAGCCCCGATGTCCGTAGAGGGCGGGAGCAGTTCTTC.